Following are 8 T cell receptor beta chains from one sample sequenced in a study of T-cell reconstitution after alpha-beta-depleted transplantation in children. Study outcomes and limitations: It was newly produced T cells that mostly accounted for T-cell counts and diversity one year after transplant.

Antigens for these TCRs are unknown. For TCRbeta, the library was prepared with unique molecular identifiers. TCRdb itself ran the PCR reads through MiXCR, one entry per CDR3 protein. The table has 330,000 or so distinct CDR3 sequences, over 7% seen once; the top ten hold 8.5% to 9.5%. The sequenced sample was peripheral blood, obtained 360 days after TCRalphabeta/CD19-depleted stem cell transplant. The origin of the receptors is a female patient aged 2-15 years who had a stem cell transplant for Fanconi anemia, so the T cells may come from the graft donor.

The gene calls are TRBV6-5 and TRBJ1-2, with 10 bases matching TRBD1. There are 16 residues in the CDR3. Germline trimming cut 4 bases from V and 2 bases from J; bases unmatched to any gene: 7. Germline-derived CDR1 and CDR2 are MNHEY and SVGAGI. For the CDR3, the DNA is TGTGCCAGCAGTTCCCCGGGACAGGGGTCGAACTATGGCTACACCTTC. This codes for CASSSPGQGSNYGYTF.

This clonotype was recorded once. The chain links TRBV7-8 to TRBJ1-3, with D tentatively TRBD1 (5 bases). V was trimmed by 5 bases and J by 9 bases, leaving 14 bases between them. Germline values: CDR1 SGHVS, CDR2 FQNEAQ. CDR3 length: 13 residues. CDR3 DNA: TGTGCCAGCAGCGATGGGACTGCCTTCACCATATATTTT. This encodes CASSDGTAFTIYF.

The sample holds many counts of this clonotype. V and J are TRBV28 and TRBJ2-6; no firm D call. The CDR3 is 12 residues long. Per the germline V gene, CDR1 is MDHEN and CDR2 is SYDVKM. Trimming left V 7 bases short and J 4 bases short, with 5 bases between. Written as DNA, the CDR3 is TGTGCCAGCACCGACGGGGCCAACGTCCTGACTTTC. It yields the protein CASTDGANVLTF.

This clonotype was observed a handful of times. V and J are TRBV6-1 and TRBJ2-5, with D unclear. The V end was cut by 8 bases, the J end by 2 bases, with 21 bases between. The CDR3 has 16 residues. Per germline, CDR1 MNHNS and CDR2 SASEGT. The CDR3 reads CASFHGYSRLQETQYF. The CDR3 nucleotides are TGTGCCAGCTTCCACGGTTACTCCAGGTTACAAGAGACCCAGTACTTC.

The CDR3 DNA sequence: TGTGCCAGCAGTTACGCGGGGGCGAGGGGCTATGGCTACACCTTC. Its translation is CASSYAGARGYGYTF. The V and J genes are TRBV6-8 and TRBJ1-2; D is possibly TRBD1 (6 bases). With 2 bases removed from V and 4 bases from J, the gap between germline ends came to 14 bases. In germline, CDR1 is MNHGY, CDR2 SAAAGT. This CDR3 has 15 amino acids.

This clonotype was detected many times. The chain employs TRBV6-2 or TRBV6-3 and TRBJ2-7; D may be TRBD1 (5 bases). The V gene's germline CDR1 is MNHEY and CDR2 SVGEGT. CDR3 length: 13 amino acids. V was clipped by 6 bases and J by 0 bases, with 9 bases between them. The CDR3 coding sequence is TGTGCCAGCAGGGAGACAGCCTCCTACGAGCAGTACTTC. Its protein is CASRETASYEQYF.

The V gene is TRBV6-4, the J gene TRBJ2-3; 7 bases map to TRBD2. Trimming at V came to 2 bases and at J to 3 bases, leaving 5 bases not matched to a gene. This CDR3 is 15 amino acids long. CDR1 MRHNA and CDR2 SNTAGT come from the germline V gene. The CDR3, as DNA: TGTGCCAGCAGTGACGGGAGGACTAGTACAGATACGCAGTATTTT. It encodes CASSDGRTSTDTQYF.

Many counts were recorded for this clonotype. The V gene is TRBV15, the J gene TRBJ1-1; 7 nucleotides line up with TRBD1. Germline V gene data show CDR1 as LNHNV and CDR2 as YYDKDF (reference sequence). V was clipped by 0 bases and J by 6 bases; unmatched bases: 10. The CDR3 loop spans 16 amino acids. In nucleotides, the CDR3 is TGTGCCACCAGCAGAGACAGGGGGACGTATGGCGCTGAAGCTTTCTTT. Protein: CATSRDRGTYGAEAFF.